A selection of T cell receptor beta chains follows, all from one sample in a study of vaccination effects on CD4 cells after COVID-19. No cognate antigen is known for these TCRs. Sequenced by immunoSEQ multiplex PCR; TCRdb stores in-frame clones only, minus some. Of approximately 25,000 clones listed, 60% to 80% are singletons. The sequenced sample was CD4+ T cells from PBMCs cultured with SARS-CoV-2 spike peptides, obtained after COVID-19 vaccination. The source of these receptors is a human donor who received a COVID-19 vaccine. Some clones in this sample may be carry-over from other donors' samples. Each CDR3 is given with its conserved first and last residue. D genes are given only for firm matches. Size tells how often a clone was seen (once, few, many) or the class of an expanded clone, and some rows leave it out.

DNA: TGTGCCAGCAGGACTACCCTTCTCAATGAGCAGTTCTTC
CDR3: CASRTTLLNEQFF
V: TRBV2
J: TRBJ2-1
size: -
D: -

DNA: TGTGCCAGCAGCCCTAACAAGAATCAGCCCCAGCATTTT
CDR3: CASSPNKNQPQHF
V: TRBV12-3/TRBV12-4
J: TRBJ1-5
size: -
D: -

DNA: TGTGCCAGCAGCCAAGTAATAACGACCCAAGAGACCCAGTACTTC
CDR3: CASSQVITTQETQYF
V: TRBV3-1/TRBV3-2
J: TRBJ2-5
size: -
D: -

DNA: TGCGCCAGCAGCTTGGGGACTCCCGCCGGGGAGCTGTTTTTT
CDR3: CASSLGTPAGELFF
V: TRBV5-1
J: TRBJ2-2
size: -
D: -

DNA: TGTGCCAGCAGTAACCGCCACATCGGTAACGAAAAACTGTTTTTT
CDR3: CASSNRHIGNEKLFF
V: TRBV2
J: TRBJ1-4
size: -
D: -

DNA: TGCGCCAGCAGTGAGTGGGGACAGGGCGTTTCACCCCTCCACTTT
CDR3: CASSEWGQGVSPLHF
V: TRBV10-2
J: TRBJ1-6
size: -
D: TRBD1

DNA: TGTGCCAGCAGTTACTCCGTAGCGGGGGAGGTCGATACGCAGTATTTT
CDR3: CASSYSVAGEVDTQYF
V: TRBV6-6
J: TRBJ2-3
size: -
D: TRBD2

DNA: TGTGCCAGCAGTGAGGGCTTGGGCTATGGCTACACCTTC
CDR3: CASSEGLGYGYTF
V: TRBV6-1
J: TRBJ1-2
size: -
D: -

DNA: TGTGCCAGCAGTCCAGACCCGGGACAAAAGCAGTTCTTC
CDR3: CASSPDPGQKQFF
V: TRBV28
J: TRBJ2-1
size: -
D: -

DNA: TGTGCCAGCAGCTTAGCAGGGCCCGGCAATCAGCCCCAGCATTTT
CDR3: CASSLAGPGNQPQHF
V: TRBV7-2
J: TRBJ1-5
size: -
D: -

DNA: TGTGCCAGCAGCCTAACTGGGACGGACAACAATCAGCCCCAGCATTTT
CDR3: CASSLTGTDNNQPQHF
V: TRBV7-9
J: TRBJ1-5
size: once
D: -

DNA: TGTGCCAGCAGCCATGAGACAGGGCGGGTAGAGACCCAGTACTTC
CDR3: CASSHETGRVETQYF
V: TRBV7-2
J: TRBJ2-5
size: -
D: TRBD1

DNA: TGTGCCAGCAGCCTGATATTAGCGGGGGGGAGTGAGCAGTTCTTC
CDR3: CASSLILAGGSEQFF
V: TRBV6-5
J: TRBJ2-1
size: -
D: TRBD2

DNA: TGCGCCAGCAGCTTGGATGGACAGGGGGACAATGGCTACACCTTC
CDR3: CASSLDGQGDNGYTF
V: TRBV5-1
J: TRBJ1-2
size: -
D: TRBD1

DNA: TGTGCCAGCAGCTTAAGGTACAGAGCGGATACGCAGTATTTT
CDR3: CASSLRYRADTQYF
V: TRBV11-2
J: TRBJ2-3
size: -
D: -

DNA: TGCGCCAGCAGCTACCACAGGGAGGAAGATGGAAACACCATATATTTT
CDR3: CASSYHREEDGNTIYF
V: TRBV4-1
J: TRBJ1-3
size: -
D: -

DNA: TGTGCCAGCAGCTTAGCAAGTTGGACAGTTTTT
CDR3: CASSLASWTVF
V: TRBV7-2
J: TRBJ2-3
size: few
D: -

DNA: TGCGCCAGCAGCTTACAGGGTATGAACACTGAAGCTTTCTTT
CDR3: CASSLQGMNTEAFF
V: TRBV5-1
J: TRBJ1-1
size: -
D: -

DNA: TGTGCCAGCGGGCCACGACAGGGTGGGGCCAACGTCCTGACTTTC
CDR3: CASGPRQGGANVLTF
V: TRBV7-3
J: TRBJ2-6
size: -
D: TRBD1

DNA: TGTGCCAGCAGTACTTTCGGGACAGGCACAGATACGCAGTATTTT
CDR3: CASSTFGTGTDTQYF
V: TRBV9
J: TRBJ2-3
size: -
D: TRBD1

DNA: TGTGCCAGCTCATGGACAGGTAACCAAGAGACCCAGTACTTC
CDR3: CASSWTGNQETQYF
V: TRBV18
J: TRBJ2-5
size: -
D: TRBD1

DNA: TGTGCCAGTAGTCTTTGGGGAGGAGATGAGCAGTTCTTC
CDR3: CASSLWGGDEQFF
V: TRBV19
J: TRBJ2-1
size: -
D: -

DNA: TGTGCCAGCAGCCGACGGTACCCAGCGAACACCGGGGAGCTGTTTTTT
CDR3: CASSRRYPANTGELFF
V: TRBV5-6
J: TRBJ2-2
size: -
D: -

DNA: TGTGCCAGCAGTTATGTTACGGGCACTGAAGCTTTCTTT
CDR3: CASSYVTGTEAFF
V: TRBV6-5
J: TRBJ1-1
size: -
D: -

DNA: TGTGCCAGCAGCCCCGGGGGCAAGTATGGCTACACCTTC
CDR3: CASSPGGKYGYTF
V: TRBV5-4
J: TRBJ1-2
size: -
D: -

DNA: TGTGCCAGCAGTTTCAGGGGAAGCACAGATACGCAGTATTTT
CDR3: CASSFRGSTDTQYF
V: TRBV2
J: TRBJ2-3
size: once
D: -

DNA: TGTGCCAGCAGTAACAGGGTGAGAGGGCAAGAGACCCAGTACTTC
CDR3: CASSNRVRGQETQYF
V: TRBV2
J: TRBJ2-5
size: -
D: -

DNA: TGTGCCAGCTCGAAAGGTTCTGGTGAAGCTTTCTTT
CDR3: CASSKGSGEAFF
V: TRBV6-5
J: TRBJ1-1
size: -
D: -

DNA: TGTGCCAGCAGCTTAGGCCCCGGGACAGGGGTCCCCTATGGCTACACCTTC
CDR3: CASSLGPGTGVPYGYTF
V: TRBV11-2
J: TRBJ1-2
size: -
D: TRBD1

DNA: TGCAGCGTTGAAAGGGACAGGGGTCAGCCCCAGCATTTT
CDR3: CSVERDRGQPQHF
V: TRBV29-1
J: TRBJ1-5
size: -
D: TRBD1

DNA: TGCGCCAGCAGTGGCCGGGACAGGCCCACAGATACGCAGTATTTT
CDR3: CASSGRDRPTDTQYF
V: TRBV10-1
J: TRBJ2-3
size: few
D: TRBD1

DNA: TGTGCCATCAGTGTGAACTCGGGACTAGCGGGGATCAATGAGCAGTTCTTC
CDR3: CAISVNSGLAGINEQFF
V: TRBV10-3
J: TRBJ2-1
size: -
D: TRBD2

DNA: TGCGCCAGCAGCCCCGACAAATCCTATGGCTACACCTTC
CDR3: CASSPDKSYGYTF
V: TRBV5-1
J: TRBJ1-2
size: -
D: -

DNA: TGTGCCAGTCTCCGGCTACAGGGGGCGGGTTCACCCCTCCACTTT
CDR3: CASLRLQGAGSPLHF
V: TRBV28
J: TRBJ1-6
size: -
D: TRBD1

DNA: TGTGCCTGGCGCCCTGACGTCCATAATTCACCCCTCCACTTT
CDR3: CAWRPDVHNSPLHF
V: TRBV30
J: TRBJ1-6
size: -
D: -

DNA: TGTGCCAGCAGCTTTGCCAGGGACAGGCAGAGCAATCAGCCCCAGCATTTT
CDR3: CASSFARDRQSNQPQHF
V: TRBV5-6
J: TRBJ1-5
size: -
D: TRBD1

DNA: TGTGCCAGCAGCTTTACAGGGGCGAGCACCATATATTTT
CDR3: CASSFTGASTIYF
V: TRBV7-2
J: TRBJ1-3
size: -
D: TRBD1

DNA: TGTGCCAGCAGCATCTTTAGCGGGGGGGGGACAGATACGCAGTATTTT
CDR3: CASSIFSGGGTDTQYF
V: TRBV9
J: TRBJ2-3
size: -
D: TRBD2

DNA: TGTGCCAGCAGCTTAAGCGGAACAAACACCGGGGAGCTGTTTTTT
CDR3: CASSLSGTNTGELFF
V: TRBV7-2
J: TRBJ2-2
size: -
D: -

DNA: TGTGCCAGCAAAACAAACACCGGGGAGCTGTTTTTT
CDR3: CASKTNTGELFF
V: TRBV6-5
J: TRBJ2-2
size: -
D: -

DNA: TGTGCCAGCAGCACCACCGGGACACGTAACTATGGCTACACCTTC
CDR3: CASSTTGTRNYGYTF
V: TRBV5-8
J: TRBJ1-2
size: -
D: -